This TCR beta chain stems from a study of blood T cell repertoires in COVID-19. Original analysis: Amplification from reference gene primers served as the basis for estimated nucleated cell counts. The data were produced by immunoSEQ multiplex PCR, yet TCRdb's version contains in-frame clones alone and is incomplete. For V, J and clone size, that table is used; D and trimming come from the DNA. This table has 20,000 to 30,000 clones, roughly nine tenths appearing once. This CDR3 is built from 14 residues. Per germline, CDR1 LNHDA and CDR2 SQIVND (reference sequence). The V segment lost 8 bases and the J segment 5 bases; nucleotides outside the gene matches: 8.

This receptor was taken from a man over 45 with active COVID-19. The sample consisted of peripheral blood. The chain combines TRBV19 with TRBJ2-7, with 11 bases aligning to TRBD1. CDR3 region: CASGPGQGVNEQYF. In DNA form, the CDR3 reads TGTGCCAGTGGCCCGGGACAGGGGGTTAACGAGCAGTACTTC.